This T cell receptor (beta chain) derives from a study of cytomegalovirus exposure and HLA in healthy donors. Study-wide findings and caveats: Some TCR beta chains (164 of them) were listed as cytomegalovirus-associated. It was reportedly the case that the classifier diagnosed cytomegalovirus status with high specificity and sensitivity.

The CDR3 is 14 residues long. Germline V gene data show CDR1 as SQVTM and CDR2 as ANQGSEA. The junction had 7 bases not matched to a gene; V was cut back by 3 bases and J by 5 bases. As for this clone: As yet, its antigen is unknown.

Assay used: immunoSEQ multiplex PCR; TCRdb lists only in-frame clones, some missing. The sample gives around 250,000 clones, about 92% of which show up once; approximately 3.1% is in the top ten. Material for sequencing was PBMCs. The V and J genes are TRBV29-1 and TRBJ2-1; 7 nucleotides agree with TRBD2. This clonotype was sampled from a woman aged 25 to 39 in good health and CMV-seronegative. The CDR3 region is CSVDPGGSNNEQFF. CDR3 bases: TGCAGCGTTGACCCCGGGGGGTCGAACAATGAGCAGTTCTTC.